The entry that follows covers one T cell receptor (beta chain) sequence. Trimming pared 6 bases from V and 2 bases from J, leaving 16 bases between. Germline V CDR1 and CDR2: SNHLY, FYNNEI. This CDR3 region has 15 residues. The method was immunoSEQ multiplex PCR; TCRdb's version includes in-frame clones alone and lacks a portion of them. The sample holds over 250,000 clones, 90% seen once. The data were taken from a study of blood T cell repertoires in COVID-19. Across the study: PBMCs, B-cell-depleted T cells, or T cells provided the cDNA or gDNA that made up the material.

The sequencing sample was made of peripheral blood. This sequence was found in a woman between 45 and 65 years old with COVID-19, enrolled during active disease. The chain employs TRBV2 and TRBJ1-1; possible D gene TRBD1, 6 bases. CDR3 sequence reads: CASSGNLRGNTEAFF. CDR3 nucleotides: TGTGCCAGCAGCGGCAACCTCAGGGGAAACACTGAAGCTTTCTTT.